Described below is a single T cell receptor (beta chain) sequence and its context. The data belong to a study of blood T cell repertoires in COVID-19. Study-wide context: COVID-19 samples, acute and convalescent, were from the United States, Italy and Spain.

Germline-derived CDR1 and CDR2 are SGHAT and FQNNGV. CDR3 length: 14 amino acids. V lost 1 base to trimming and J lost 6 bases, with 10 bases between them. In the original workflow: Nucleated cell counts were estimated from reference gene primer amplification. Clones were read by immunoSEQ multiplex PCR, and TCRdb kept only the in-frame ones, dropping some. That table gives V, J and clone size, and the DNA gave D and trimming. The sample lists about 160,000 clones, roughly 87% seen once, with 3% to 4.5% in the top ten. This sequence joins TRBV11-2 and TRBJ1-5, with TRBD1 as a possible D gene (5 bases). The clonotype originates from a woman aged 60-70 years who had recovered from COVID-19. Material for sequencing was peripheral blood. CDR3 bases: TGTGCCAGCAGCTTAGCAGGGTCGAGTCAGCCCCAGCATTTT. It translates to CASSLAGSSQPQHF.